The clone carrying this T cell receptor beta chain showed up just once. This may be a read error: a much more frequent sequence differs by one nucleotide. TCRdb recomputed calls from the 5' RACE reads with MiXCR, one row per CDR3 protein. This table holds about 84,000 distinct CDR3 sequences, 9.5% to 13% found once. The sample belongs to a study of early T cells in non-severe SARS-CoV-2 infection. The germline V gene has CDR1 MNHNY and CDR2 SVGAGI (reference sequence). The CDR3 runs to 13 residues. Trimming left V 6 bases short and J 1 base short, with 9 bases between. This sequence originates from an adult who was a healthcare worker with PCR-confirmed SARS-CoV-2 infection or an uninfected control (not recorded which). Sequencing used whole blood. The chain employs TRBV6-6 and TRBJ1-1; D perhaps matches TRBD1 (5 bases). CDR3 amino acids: CASRLQENTEAFF. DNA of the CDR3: TGTGCCAGCAGGCTACAGGAGAACACTGAAGCTTTCTTT.